The T cell receptor (beta chain) described here comes from a study of shared clonotypes between healthy human individuals. About this clone: Its antigen is as yet unknown.

Whole-study results and caveats: It was only blood that was sampled, and tissue repertoires likely differ.

Running of the assay took place at deep level. Method: immunoSEQ multiplex PCR; TCRdb's copy keeps in-frame clones and lacks some. The sample has about 660,000 clones; 74% are singletons. CD4+ cells yielded CD45RA+ naive and CD45RA-negative memory subsets. V lost 7 bases to trimming and J lost 3 bases; unmatched junction nucleotides: 6. The germline V gene encodes CDR1 MDHEN and CDR2 SYDVKM. This CDR3 comprises 14 residues. The gene calls are TRBV28 and TRBJ2-7; TRBD1 aligns across 10 bases. The clonotype was recovered from a woman aged 25-40 years in good health. Sequencing used memory CD4+ T cells sorted from blood. Subset meaning: CD45RA-negative fraction. The CDR3 DNA is TGTGCCAGCACCCACCGGGACAGGGGCTACGAGCAGTACTTC. Translation: CASTHRDRGYEQYF.